Listed below are T cell receptor beta chains from one sample, sequenced in a study of T cells in localized non-small cell lung cancer. Assay used: immunoSEQ multiplex PCR; TCRdb lists only in-frame clones, some missing. The sample includes more than 20,000 clones, approximately 90% seen only once; the top ten take over 6.5%. The sequencing here drew on peripheral blood, taken before any cancer treatment. The origin of the receptors is a male donor at least 60 years old with stage I squamous cell lung carcinoma. Each CDR3 is given without its conserved first and last residue. A clone size is listed for some rows: how often the clone was seen (once, few, many), or a class if it is expanded.

size	J	V	CDR3
NA	TRBJ1-2	TRBV5-1	ASSGADYGYT
NA	TRBJ2-1	TRBV4-3	ASRHISGGTYNEQF
NA	TRBJ2-5	TRBV9	ASSVEAGTLETQY
NA	TRBJ1-1	TRBV7-3	ASSLKVDTEAF
NA	TRBJ1-1	TRBV11-1	ASSRTNGIDEAF
NA	TRBJ1-2	TRBV19	ASSIPGPSWLKYGYT
NA	TRBJ1-2	TRBV27	ASSLMTGALNYGYT
NA	TRBJ2-1	TRBV29-1	SVVPLSYNEQF
NA	TRBJ2-7	TRBV7-2	ASSLMTSWGSEQY
NA	TRBJ2-5	TRBV28	ASSHQRRDETQY
few	TRBJ1-5	TRBV30	AWSLNSLNQPQH
NA	TRBJ2-2	TRBV5-1	ASSPGTANTGELF
NA	TRBJ1-1	TRBV9	ASSVSWTGGTEAF
NA	TRBJ1-6	TRBV9	ASSAYPRLGALHSPLH
NA	TRBJ1-1	TRBV5-1	ASSSGQGRVEAF
NA	TRBJ1-4	TRBV30	AWSLRDRGFSTNEKLF
NA	TRBJ1-5	TRBV6-1	ASSEQGISNQPQH
NA	TRBJ1-1	TRBV5-4	ANSFLGTGKWNTEAF
NA	TRBJ2-3	TRBV29-1	SAGGSGTDTQY
NA	TRBJ2-3	TRBV14	ASSLWGRAEGSDTQY
NA	TRBJ1-1	TRBV12-5	ASGLYNTEAF
NA	TRBJ2-2	TRBV27	ASSLSRNTGELF
few	TRBJ1-3	TRBV19	ASSSLSATAGNTIY
NA	TRBJ1-1	TRBV2	ASSVRQGNTEAF
NA	TRBJ1-1	TRBV9	ASTRTGSGGTEAF
NA	TRBJ2-3	TRBV28	ASSLGSGTGGADTQY